Below are 19 T cell receptor beta chains sequenced from a single sample in a study of T cells in Graves' hyperthyroidism and ophthalmopathy. The investigators amplified TCR beta CDR3 regions from RNA transcripts. Using the HTBI primer set, a first-round RT-PCR was run on the TCR CDR3. TCRdb processed the multiplex PCR reads anew with MiXCR; each CDR3 protein has one entry. The sample has 200,000 to 250,000 distinct CDR3 sequences; about 15% are singletons. The source material was blood. These TCRs come from a woman aged 18-30 years with Graves' ophthalmopathy.

In this sample, this clonotype turned up many times. V and J are TRBV7-3 and TRBJ2-1; a weak D match, TRBD2 (5 bases). V was shortened by 1 base and J by 5 bases, with 15 bases between the two germline ends. The length of the CDR3 is 16 residues. Germline V gives CDR1 SGHTA, CDR2 FQGTGA. The CDR3 spells CASSLKGGWAHNEQFF. The CDR3 DNA reads TGTGCCAGCAGCTTAAAAGGCGGGTGGGCCCACAATGAGCAGTTCTTC.

This clonotype was picked up many times. The chain uses TRBV20-1 and TRBJ1-1, with D perhaps TRBD1 (5 bases). The V and J ends lost 1 base and 8 bases respectively, with 11 bases between them. The CDR3 spans 12 residues. The germline V gene encodes CDR1 DFQATT and CDR2 SNEGSKA (reference sequence). CDR3 region: CSARGRGAEAFF. CDR3 DNA sequence: TGCAGTGCTAGAGGGAGGGGAGCCGAAGCTTTCTTT.

This clonotype was recorded at least ten times. The chain has TRBV5-1 and TRBJ1-1; D is undetermined. Germline CDR1 reads SGHRS; CDR2 reads YFSETQ. The CDR3 totals 14 residues. Trimming left V 1 base short and J 1 base short, with 8 bases between. The CDR3 region is CASSLYGQNTEAFF. For the CDR3, the DNA is TGCGCCAGCAGCTTGTACGGGCAGAACACTGAAGCTTTCTTT. The whole variable domain, filled in from reference TRBV5-1 and TRBJ1-1, reads KAGVTQTPRYLIKTRGQQVTLSCSPISGHRSVSWYQQTPGQGLQFLFEYFSETQRNKGNFPGRFSGRQFSNSRSEMNVSTLELGDSALYLCASSLYGQNTEAFFGQGTRLTVV.

Ten or more counts support this clonotype. J is TRBJ1-1 and V is TRBV2; unclear D gene. CDR1 and CDR2 from the germline V gene are SNHLY and FYNNEI. The CDR3 has 14 amino acids. Deletions cut 6 bases from V and 3 bases from J, with 14 bases between. Here the CDR3 DNA reads TGTGCCAGCAGAGTTCGGTTTCTAGACACTGAAGCTTTCTTT. It yields the protein CASRVRFLDTEAFF.

In its sample, this clonotype was seen many times. The rearrangement joins TRBV24-1 to TRBJ2-1; 7 positions match TRBD2. The germline V gene has CDR1 KGHDR and CDR2 SFDVKD. The CDR3 runs 16 residues. V was clipped by 0 bases and J by 0 bases; unmatched bases: 1. This CDR3 is CATSDLRTSSYNEQFF. CDR3 in DNA: TGTGCCACCAGTGATTTGCGGACTAGCTCCTACAATGAGCAGTTCTTC.

Comments on this clonotype: This may arise from a read error, as a much more abundant clone is one base away. The CDR3 DNA reads TGCAGCGTTGCCAGTAGCACTGAAGCTTTCTTT. Its translation is CSVASSTEAFF. The chain combines TRBV29-1 with TRBJ1-1; D is unclear. The V and J ends lost 4 bases and 4 bases respectively, with 7 bases between them. The germline V gene encodes CDR1 SQVTM and CDR2 ANQGSEA. CDR3 length: 11 amino acids.

This clonotype was recorded many times. J is TRBJ1-2 and V is TRBV6-5, with no clear D. Germline V gives CDR1 MNHEY, CDR2 SVGAGI. The CDR3 spans 17 residues. Trimming removed 0 bases from V and 8 bases from J, with 22 bases in between. CDR3 nucleotide sequence: TGTGCCAGCAGTTACTCTTTGTCGCCGATCCCCCCTCAAGGCTACACCTTC. It translates to CASSYSLSPIPPQGYTF.

Ten or more counts support this clonotype. V and J are TRBV4-1 and TRBJ2-1; 10 bases fit TRBD2. In germline, CDR1 is MGHRA, CDR2 YSYEKL. The J segment lost 1 base and the V segment lost 0 bases, leaving 12 bases of the junction unmatched. The CDR3 spans 20 residues. In nucleotides, the CDR3 is TGCGCCAGCAGCCAAGATGTGGTAGCGGGAGGTTTGAGATCCTACAATGAGCAGTTCTTC. Its translation is CASSQDVVAGGLRSYNEQFF.

This clonotype has ten or more counts. The chain has TRBV3-1 and TRBJ2-2, with D unresolved. Trimming left V 3 bases short and J 5 bases short, with 7 bases between. The CDR3 is 13 amino acids. Germline CDR1 and CDR2: LGHDT and YNNKEL (reference sequence). DNA for the CDR3: TGTGCCAGCAGCCAGCGTGGGACCGGGGAGCTGTTTTTT. This gives the protein CASSQRGTGELFF.

Many counts were recorded for this clonotype. This chain joins TRBV30 and TRBJ2-5; D unresolved. This CDR3 is 13 amino acids long. Germline V gives CDR1 GTSNPN, CDR2 SVGIG (reference sequence). Trimming took off 0 bases at V and 4 bases at J, with 9 bases between the two ends. The CDR3 DNA reads as TGTGCCTGGAGTGTACGGGTACGAGAGACCCAGTACTTC. As protein: CAWSVRVRETQYF.

This clonotype was observed a few times. The chain employs TRBV7-9 and TRBJ1-4; D is perhaps TRBD1 (6 bases). CDR1 is SEHNR, CDR2 FQNEAQ, per germline (reference sequence). V lost 6 bases and J lost 5, with 16 bases in between. The CDR3 has 15 amino acids. CDR3 in DNA: TGTGCCAGCAGACGGGAGGGGGGGTCCAATGAAAAACTGTTTTTT. Its translation: CASRREGGSNEKLFF.

Note on this clonotype: Mismatch with germline at one junction end may stem from a read error. The chain has TRBV5-4 and TRBJ2-1, with TRBD2 matching 9 bases. This CDR3 comprises 16 residues. Germline V gene data show CDR1 as SGHNT and CDR2 as YYREEE (reference sequence). The CDR3, as DNA: TGTGCCAGCAGCTTGGGAGTAGCGGGGGCCTACAATGAGGAGTTCTTC. Translation: CASSLGVAGAYNEEFF.

Regarding this clonotype: One base away lies a much larger clone, so this may be a sequencing read error. J is TRBJ1-3 and V is TRBV7-9; D is undetermined. From germline, CDR1 is SEHNR and CDR2 FQNEAQ (reference sequence). There are 13 residues in the CDR3. The CDR3 reads CTSSSDSGNTIYF. For the CDR3, the DNA is TGTACCAGCAGCTCCGACTCTGGAAACACCATATATTTT.

This clonotype was picked up many times. This rearrangement joins TRBV5-6 to TRBJ2-1, with D possibly being TRBD1 or TRBD2 (5 bases each). Trimming removed 0 bases from V and 7 bases from J, with 14 bases in between. CDR1 is SGHDT and CDR2 is YYEEEE in the germline V gene. This CDR3 spans 15 amino acids. The CDR3 here is CASSLGGSPFNEQFF. The CDR3 nucleotides are TGTGCCAGCAGCTTGGGGGGGAGCCCTTTTAATGAGCAGTTCTTC.

Many counts were recorded for this clonotype. The chain joins TRBV27 to TRBJ2-1, with TRBD2 matching 8 bases. V dropped 2 bases and J dropped 4; count of bases not matched to a gene: 7. The CDR3 is 16 residues long. Germline V gives CDR1 MNHEY, CDR2 SMNVEV (reference sequence). CDR3 nucleotide sequence: TGTGCCAGCAGTTTAGAAGCGGGAGTATCTTACAATGAGCAGTTCTTC. It specifies CASSLEAGVSYNEQFF.

This clonotype has at least ten counts. This chain connects TRBV12-3 or TRBV12-4 to TRBJ2-3, with D perhaps matching TRBD1 (6 bases). The CDR3 consists of 13 residues. Trimming pared 8 bases from V and 4 bases from J, leaving 13 bases between. The CDR3 sequence: CASREGVADTQYF. In nucleotides, the CDR3 is TGTGCCAGCCGCGAGGGGGTTGCAGATACGCAGTATTTT.

This clonotype was found many times. V is TRBV20-1 and J is TRBJ1-2, with 8 bases lining up with TRBD1. From germline, CDR1 is DFQATT and CDR2 SNEGSKA (reference sequence). CDR3 size: 14 residues. Trimming removed 6 bases from V and 6 bases from J; junction bases left unmatched: 12. CDR3 protein: CSAIRQGQPDGYTF. In nucleotides, the CDR3 is TGCAGTGCGATAAGACAGGGGCAGCCCGATGGCTACACCTTC.

The rearrangement links TRBV15 to TRBJ2-2; a possible D gene is TRBD1 (5 bases). V lost 3 bases and J lost 5, with 19 bases in between. This CDR3 is built from 17 residues. Germline V gives CDR1 LNHNV, CDR2 YYDKDF (reference sequence). The CDR3 sequence is CATSSRPRQKLTGELFF. As DNA, the CDR3 is TGTGCCACCAGCAGTCGCCCCCGACAGAAACTAACCGGGGAGCTGTTTTTT.

This clonotype was seen repeatedly, ten times or more. This chain links TRBV7-3 with TRBJ2-3, with 7 bases matching TRBD2. Germline trimming cut 6 bases from V and 4 bases from J; bases unmatched to any gene: 7. The CDR3 contains 14 residues. Germline V gene sequence: CDR1 SGHTA, CDR2 FQGTGA. CDR3 amino acids: CASSSGGMADTQYF. CDR3 bases: TGTGCCAGCAGTTCCGGGGGGATGGCAGATACGCAGTATTTT.